The TCR beta chain described here comes from a study of control samples from healthy donors and cancer patients. Sequenced by immunoSEQ multiplex PCR; TCRdb stores in-frame clones only, minus some. This sample has about 150,000 clones; approximately 94% occur once, and the top ten carry around 1.3%. Germline CDR1 MGHDK, CDR2 SYGVNS. Trimming left V 5 bases short and J 5 bases short, with 19 bases between. This CDR3 is 16 amino acids long. The sequenced sample was blood. The chain links TRBV25-1 to TRBJ1-5; D is possibly TRBD1 (6 bases). The sequence came from a woman aged 18-30 years in good health. The CDR3 region is CASSRTGPDGDQPQHF. CDR3 sequence (DNA): TGTGCCAGCAGTCGAACAGGGCCAGACGGGGATCAGCCCCAGCATTTT.